This T cell receptor (beta chain) was sequenced during a study of T cells in Graves' hyperthyroidism and ophthalmopathy. Germline V gives CDR1 SEHNR, CDR2 FQNEAQ (reference sequence). The CDR3 totals 15 residues. The V gene lost 1 base and the J gene lost 7 bases, with 16 bases spanning the gap. The source of the PBMCs was 9.5 to 10 ml of fresh peripheral blood. Template material for amplifying TCR beta CDR3 regions consisted of RNA transcripts. First-round RT-PCR of the TCR CDR3 relied on the HTBI primer set. TCRdb re-derived calls from the multiplex PCR reads in MiXCR, one entry per CDR3 protein. The table includes hundreds of thousands of distinct CDR3 sequences, 24% detected once. Findings and caveats of the study: Prediction of ophthalmopathy progression came a median approximately 7 months pre-onset. Blood samples included most of the expanded thyroid clonotypes exceeding 0.001.

This clonotype has ten or more counts. Antigen specificity is unknown. The clonotype comes from a young woman with Graves' ophthalmopathy. This sequence joins TRBV7-9 and TRBJ1-2; no firm D call. Material for sequencing was blood. DNA of the CDR3: TGTGCCAGCAGCTTAGAACGAGGGTTATACGGTGGCTACACCTTC. Its translation is CASSLERGLYGGYTF.